The 10 T cell receptor beta chains in this list originate from one sample, sequenced in a study of blood T cell repertoires in COVID-19. Repertoires were generated with immunoSEQ multiplex PCR, while TCRdb's copy carries only in-frame clones and drops some. The sample carries 200,000 or so clones, roughly 76% recorded once. The sequencing input was peripheral blood. The receptors shown here come from an elderly woman with COVID-19, enrolled during active disease.

V gene TRBV28 combines with J gene TRBJ2-5, with a weak D call TRBD1 (5 bases). CDR3 length: 17 amino acids. From germline, CDR1 is MDHEN and CDR2 SYDVKM. V lost 3 bases to trimming and J lost 5 bases, with 22 bases between them. CDR3 DNA: TGTGCCAGCAGTTTTTTCCCTGGGAAGGGGCTCTGGGAGACCCAGTACTTC. As protein: CASSFFPGKGLWETQYF.

The rearrangement uses TRBV9 and TRBJ2-5; D is perhaps TRBD2 (7 bases). The germline V gene encodes CDR1 SGDLS and CDR2 YYNGEE. With 4 bases removed from V and 4 bases from J, the gap between germline ends came to 17 bases. The CDR3 runs 15 residues. In nucleotides, the CDR3 is TGTGCCAGCAGCCCCTGGGAGGGGGGTGCAGAGACCCAGTACTTC. Protein: CASSPWEGGAETQYF.

This chain joins TRBV27 and TRBJ2-7; TRBD2 matches at 7 bases. CDR1 is MNHEY, CDR2 SMNVEV, per germline (reference sequence). This CDR3 has 16 residues. V dropped 3 bases and J dropped 2; count of bases not matched to a gene: 10. CDR3 residues: CASSFNPPSGTYEQYF. CDR3 sequence (DNA): TGTGCCAGCAGTTTTAATCCCCCTAGCGGTACCTACGAGCAGTACTTC.

This sequence joins TRBV18 and TRBJ1-5; tentatively, D is TRBD1 (5 bases). Germline loops: CDR1 KGHSH, CDR2 LQKENI. The CDR3 contains 15 residues. V was clipped by 4 bases and J by 4 bases, with 14 bases between them. This CDR3 is CASSRAGRENQPQHF. The CDR3 DNA follows: TGTGCCAGCTCACGGGCGGGACGTGAGAATCAGCCCCAGCATTTT.

The V call is TRBV5-1, the J call TRBJ2-1; TRBD1 might be the D (6 bases). CDR1 is SGHRS and CDR2 is YFSETQ in the germline V gene. The germline V and J ends were trimmed by 0 bases and 3 bases, with 13 bases remaining between them. The length of the CDR3 is 16 residues. This CDR3 is CASSLAGTRSYNEQFF. For the CDR3, the DNA is TGCGCCAGCAGCTTGGCCGGGACACGGAGCTACAATGAGCAGTTCTTC. The whole variable domain, filled in from reference TRBV5-1 and TRBJ2-1, reads KAGVTQTPRYLIKTRGQQVTLSCSPISGHRSVSWYQQTPGQGLQFLFEYFSETQRNKGNFPGRFSGRQFSNSRSEMNVSTLELGDSALYLCASSLAGTRSYNEQFFGPGTRLTVL.

The gene calls are TRBV29-1 and TRBJ2-3, with TRBD2 as a possible D gene (5 bases). This CDR3 has 14 residues. V lost 3 bases, J lost 2 bases, and 12 bases lay in between. The germline V gene has CDR1 SQVTM and CDR2 ANQGSEA. The CDR3 DNA follows: TGCAGCGTTGAGGGCCAGCGGCACACAGATACGCAGTATTTT. Residues: CSVEGQRHTDTQYF.

The chain links TRBV19 to TRBJ1-5; no definite D call. The CDR3 is made up of 13 amino acids. The V end was cut by 4 bases, the J end by 6 bases, with 10 bases between. Germline-derived CDR1 and CDR2 are LNHDA and SQIVND (reference sequence). CDR3 in DNA: TGTGCCAGTAGTAGCGAGAATGTTCAGCCCCAGCATTTT. Amino acid sequence: CASSSENVQPQHF.

V and J are TRBV29-1 and TRBJ1-1; D may be TRBD1 (6 bases). Trimming pared 6 bases from V and 1 base from J, leaving 12 bases between. The CDR3 runs to 13 residues. Germline CDR1 is SQVTM and CDR2 is ANQGSEA. The CDR3 sequence: CSVVQGWNTEAFF. CDR3 in DNA: TGCAGCGTAGTCCAGGGGTGGAACACTGAAGCTTTCTTT.

This sequence joins TRBV19 and TRBJ2-2, with D possibly matching TRBD1 (5 bases). Trimming removed 7 bases at V and 6 bases at J, with 18 bases between. This CDR3 region has 15 residues. Germline V gene data show CDR1 as LNHDA and CDR2 as SQIVND (reference sequence). The DNA of the CDR3 is TGTGCCAGTACCTCCTCTGGGGCTGGGGCCGGGGAGCTGTTTTTT. Amino acid sequence: CASTSSGAGAGELFF.

In DNA, the CDR3 is TGTGCCAGCAGCCTCACCTCAGGGGGTTTGGCAGATACGCAGTATTTT. It yields the protein CASSLTSGGLADTQYF. The chain joins TRBV3-1 (or the pseudogene TRBV3-2) to TRBJ2-3; 7 nucleotides align to TRBD1. The CDR3 totals 16 residues. The ends lost 4 bases at V and 4 bases at J; junction bases unmatched: 11. CDR1 and CDR2 from the germline V gene are LGHDT and YNNKEL (reference sequence).